The T cell receptor beta chain described here comes from a study of beta chain features in type 1 diabetes. General study results and limits: Patients with type 1 diabetes showed fewer VDJ junction insertions and more deletions.

Germline V gives CDR1 SNHLY, CDR2 FYNNEI. Trimming pared 7 bases from V and 6 bases from J, leaving 13 bases between. The length of the CDR3 is 13 residues. The investigators reverse transcribed all of the isolated RNA, so they sequenced expressed TCRB transcripts. Roughly 3.4 million reads per sample on average were obtained from naive, central memory and regulatory T cell samples. Clones were read by immunoSEQ multiplex PCR, and TCRdb kept only the in-frame ones, dropping some. The sample has roughly 300,000 clones; 14% are singletons. Details on this clone: The antigen is not known.

Sequencing was performed on central memory CD4+ T cells from blood. This clonotype was sampled from a man younger than 40 in good health. The chain recombines TRBV2 with TRBJ2-1; no definite D call. CDR3 region: CASKVQVSNEQFF. For the CDR3, the DNA is TGTGCCAGCAAGGTCCAGGTTAGCAATGAGCAGTTCTTC. The full variable domain, rest sourced from reference TRBV2 and TRBJ2-1, is EPEVTQTPSHQVTQMGQEVILRCVPISNHLYFYWYRQILGQKVEFLVSFYNNEISEKSEIFDDQFSVERPDGSNFTLKIRSTKLEDSAMYFCASKVQVSNEQFFGPGTRLTVL.